This passage covers 17 T cell receptor beta chains from one sample sequenced in a study of identical twins. From the 5' RACE reads, TCRdb called clonotypes with MiXCR, one entry per CDR3 protein. The sample lists roughly 630,000 distinct CDR3 sequences; roughly 7.2% were seen once. This sample was shared with a second study, whose subject was yellow fever vaccine responses in identical twins.

Source material: PBMCs. The receptors come from a woman under 30 in good health.

This sequence joins TRBV29-1 and TRBJ2-3, with a weak D call TRBD2 (6 bases). The CDR3 length is 14 residues. The V gene lost 6 bases and the J gene lost 0 bases, with 13 bases spanning the gap. Germline assignment: CDR1 SQVTM and CDR2 ANQGSEA. The CDR3: CSVLGGFSTDTQYF. The DNA of the CDR3 is TGCAGCGTCCTGGGGGGATTTAGCACAGATACGCAGTATTTT.

This clonotype was counted at least ten times. The CDR3 here is CASSLEVSGYNEQFF. The DNA of the CDR3 is TGCGCCAGCAGCTTGGAGGTTAGCGGCTACAATGAGCAGTTCTTC. This chain links TRBV5-1 with TRBJ2-1, with D maybe TRBD2 (6 bases). The germline V and J ends were trimmed by 0 bases and 3 bases, with 10 bases remaining between them. The germline V gene encodes CDR1 SGHRS and CDR2 YFSETQ. The CDR3 is made up of 15 amino acids.

CDR3 DNA sequence: TGTGCCAGCACCTGGGCCCGAGAAGCTTTCTTT. Its protein product is CASTWAREAFF. The rearrangement uses TRBV28 and TRBJ1-1, with D unresolved. The CDR3 sequence is 11 residues long. The V gene's germline CDR1 is MDHEN and CDR2 SYDVKM. Trimming left V 7 bases short and J 8 bases short, with 11 bases between. Full variable domain (missing parts from reference TRBV28 and TRBJ1-1): DVKVTQSSRYLVKRTGEKVFLECVQDMDHENMFWYRQDPGLGLRLIYFSYDVKMKEKGDIPEGYSVSREKKERFSLILESASTNQTSMYLCASTWAREAFFGQGTRLTVV.

Ten or more counts support this clonotype. This chain links TRBV25-1 with TRBJ1-2; D is possibly TRBD1 (5 bases). This CDR3 region has 14 residues. The germline gives CDR1 MGHDK, CDR2 SYGVNS. Trimming took 2 bases from V and 7 from J, leaving 14 bases between them. Here the CDR3 DNA reads TGTGCCAGCAGTGAAGTTGGGGGAGTCGGTGGCTACACCTTC. This codes for CASSEVGGVGGYTF.

There are a few counts of this clonotype. CDR3 sequence (DNA): TGTGCCAGCAGATTCGGACCTTCGAACACTGAAGCTTTCTTT. This translates into CASRFGPSNTEAFF. The J gene is TRBJ1-1, the V gene TRBV11-3; D is unclear. Germline CDR1 is SGHNT and CDR2 is YENEEA. CDR3 length: 14 amino acids. V lost 6 bases and J lost 1, with 12 bases in between.

This clonotype turned up a few times. V gene TRBV7-9 combines with J gene TRBJ2-1, with 8 bases identical to TRBD1. CDR3 size: 16 residues. Germline CDR1 reads SEHNR; CDR2 reads FQNEAQ (reference sequence). J was trimmed by 0 bases and V by 6 bases; bases with no gene match: 7. CDR3 region: CASRYPGTGSYNEQFF. DNA of the CDR3: TGTGCCAGCAGGTATCCCGGGACAGGCTCCTACAATGAGCAGTTCTTC.

J is TRBJ1-1 and V is TRBV3-1; D is uncertain. The CDR3 totals 14 residues. The germline V gene encodes CDR1 LGHDT and CDR2 YNNKEL (reference sequence). V was trimmed by 1 base and J by 2 bases, leaving 8 bases between them. CDR3 amino acids: CASSQGEGNTEAFF. CDR3 nucleotide sequence: TGTGCCAGCAGCCAAGGGGAGGGTAACACTGAAGCTTTCTTT.

This clonotype came up a few times. This likely comes from a read error, as the CDR3 has no conserved phenylalanine or tryptophan at its end. The V call is TRBV20-1, the J call TRBJ1-1; weak D call: TRBD1 (6 bases). The CDR3 contains 15 residues. V was cut by 0 bases and J by 1 base, with 12 bases left in between. Germline V gene lookup returns CDR1 DFQATT and CDR2 SNEGSKA (reference sequence). Here the CDR3 DNA reads TGCAGTGCTAGAGATCCCGACAGGAAGAACACTGAAGCTTTCCTT. It yields the protein CSARDPDRKNTEAFL.

The J gene is TRBJ2-7, the V gene TRBV7-2, with D possibly being TRBD1 (5 bases). The CDR3 extends over 13 amino acids. From germline, CDR1 is SGHTA and CDR2 FQGNSA. V shed 0 bases and J shed 2 bases, with 5 bases lying between them. The CDR3 coding sequence is TGTGCCAGCAGCTTAGCAGGGGCCTACGAGCAGTACGTC. Translating it yields CASSLAGAYEQYV.

This clonotype has ten or more counts. J is TRBJ1-2 and V is TRBV12-3 or TRBV12-4; D unresolved. The CDR3 is 13 residues long. Trimming shortened V by 2 bases and J by 6 bases, and 10 bases separated the two germline ends. CDR3 nucleotides: TGTGCCAGCAGTTTACGGCCGTTCGATGGCTACACCTTC. Amino acid sequence: CASSLRPFDGYTF.

This clonotype was detected ten times or more. The J gene is TRBJ1-5, the V gene TRBV21-1; TRBD1, the D gene given by the table, was not confirmed from the DNA. TRBV21-1 is reported as a pseudogene. The CDR3 spans 19 residues. Here the CDR3 DNA reads TGTGCCAGCAGCATGTCCGGGACAGGGAGAATCCTAAGCAATCAGCCCCAGCATTTT. Translating it yields CASSMSGTGRILSNQPQHF.

This chain uses TRBV7-8 with TRBJ2-7; D remains unclear. Germline loops: CDR1 SGHVS, CDR2 FQNEAQ. The CDR3 runs 12 residues. Trimming left V 2 bases short and J 6 bases short, with 8 bases between. The CDR3 loop is CASSLRLSEQYV. In DNA, the CDR3 is TGTGCCAGCAGCTTAAGGTTGAGCGAGCAGTACGTC.

The rearrangement uses TRBV12-3 or TRBV12-4 and TRBJ1-5; D remains ambiguous. V dropped 6 bases and J dropped 5 bases, with 20 bases sitting between them. The CDR3 consists of 16 residues. In nucleotides, the CDR3 is TGTGCCAGCAGCAATCGGGGATTCGGGCTGCATCAGCCCCAGCATTTT. Encoded protein: CASSNRGFGLHQPQHF.

This chain connects TRBV2 to TRBJ2-2; D possibly corresponds to TRBD2 (6 bases). This CDR3 region has 13 residues. Per the germline V gene, CDR1 is SNHLY and CDR2 is FYNNEI. Trimming stripped 8 bases from V and 8 bases from J, with 15 bases between. The CDR3 DNA is TGTGCCAGCGGAGGGGACCGCAGGGGGGAGCTGTTTTTT. As protein: CASGGDRRGELFF.

This clonotype was recorded at least ten times. The rearrangement uses TRBV28 and TRBJ1-5; tentatively, D is TRBD1 (5 bases). CDR1 MDHEN and CDR2 SYDVKM come from the germline V gene. The CDR3 totals 18 residues. The germline V and J ends were trimmed by 6 bases and 0 bases, with 21 bases remaining between them. In nucleotides, the CDR3 is TGTGCCAGCAGAGAAGACGGGGGACCACCTAATAGCAATCAGCCCCAGCATTTT. This codes for CASREDGGPPNSNQPQHF.

This clonotype was observed a handful of times. The V call is TRBV12-3 or TRBV12-4, the J call TRBJ2-3, with no clear D. V lost 3 bases and J 10 bases, leaving 14 bases between the germline ends. The CDR3 extends over 13 amino acids. The CDR3 is CASSLVSQLAQYF. As DNA, the CDR3 is TGTGCCAGCAGTTTGGTAAGCCAGTTGGCGCAGTATTTT.

This clonotype was observed at least ten times. This chain connects TRBV29-1 to TRBJ2-1, with D perhaps matching TRBD2 (5 bases). Germline CDR1 reads SQVTM; CDR2 reads ANQGSEA. V shed 6 bases and J shed 8 bases, with 26 bases lying between them. The CDR3 runs 16 residues. The CDR3 DNA reads as TGCAGCGTCATCGTACTAGATGAGAGGAATAGGCATGAGCAGTTCTTC. Protein sequence: CSVIVLDERNRHEQFF.